Listed below are T cell receptor beta chains from one sample, sequenced in a study of identical twins. TCRdb analysed the 5' RACE reads with MiXCR anew, one entry per CDR3 protein. Of hundreds of thousands of distinct CDR3 sequences in the sample, about 24% were seen once. These data are also associated with another study on T cells expressing NK-cell markers.

Sequencing was done on a sample of CD4+ T cells sorted from blood. Every receptor here comes from a young woman in good health. Each CDR3 is given with its conserved first and last residue. Each record gives: V gene, D gene, CDR3 protein. A D gene is named only where the DNA matches it firmly.

V gene: TRBV10-2
D gene: -
CDR3 protein: CASSRIQGSGDNEQFF

V gene: TRBV6-2/TRBV6-3
D gene: TRBD1
CDR3 protein: CASSSPPTGISETQYF

V gene: TRBV20-1
D gene: TRBD2
CDR3 protein: CSAFTSGRAETQYF

V gene: TRBV7-9
D gene: -
CDR3 protein: CASRPGAVYNEQFF

V gene: TRBV11-1
D gene: TRBD1
CDR3 protein: CASSGWTGGSRSYEQYF

V gene: TRBV12-3/TRBV12-4
D gene: -
CDR3 protein: CASSLRGTRSTEAFF

V gene: TRBV6-1
D gene: -
CDR3 protein: CASINELSTDTQYF

V gene: TRBV6-1
D gene: -
CDR3 protein: CASSMQGTPVYGYTF

V gene: TRBV5-4
D gene: TRBD1
CDR3 protein: CASNKGTGLYGYTF

V gene: TRBV21-1
D gene: -
CDR3 protein: CASSEGTEEQFF

V gene: TRBV27
D gene: -
CDR3 protein: CASRPFVAHEQYF

V gene: TRBV6-6
D gene: -
CDR3 protein: CASSYSSNQPQHF

V gene: TRBV7-3
D gene: -
CDR3 protein: CASSASSGRLETQYF

V gene: TRBV7-2
D gene: -
CDR3 protein: CASSLVESHFDTQYF

V gene: TRBV10-3
D gene: -
CDR3 protein: CAISDRNEQFF

V gene: TRBV2
D gene: -
CDR3 protein: CASSSGRSTQKETQYF

V gene: TRBV12-3/TRBV12-4
D gene: -
CDR3 protein: CASSLAREGPQHF

V gene: TRBV5-6
D gene: -
CDR3 protein: CASSLKGGETQYF